Given below is one T cell receptor (beta chain) in context. Its target is unknown. V was cut by 0 bases and J by 8 bases, with 7 bases left in between. The CDR3 totals 12 residues. The germline V gene encodes CDR1 LGHNA and CDR2 YNFKEQ. The data originate from a study of beta chain features in type 1 diabetes. Using CD45RO/CCR7/CD25/CD127/CD95/CD27, CD4+ naive, central memory, regulatory and stem cell-like memory cells were sorted. Reverse transcription of all isolated RNA meant that expressed TCRB transcripts were sequenced. The table came from immunoSEQ multiplex PCR; TCRdb's copy has only in-frame clones and leaves some out. This sample has about 160,000 clones, with roughly 8.1% found just once. Study observations and caveats: Type 1 diabetes patients had VDJ junctions that carried fewer insertions and more deletions. Moderate but significant shortening of TCRB CDR3s was recorded in all four CD4+ subsets from Type 1 diabetes patients.

Sequenced material: central memory CD4+ T cells from blood. This chain uses TRBV4-2 with TRBJ1-2, with D uncertain. The sequence was obtained from a man between 18 and 29 years old in good health. The CDR3, as DNA: TGTGCCAGCAGCCAAGACGGGATCGGCTACACCTTC. It specifies CASSQDGIGYTF.